This TCR beta chain was identified during a study of T-cell reconstitution after alpha-beta-depleted transplantation in children (dated by TCRdb to 2015 to 2016). For the wider study: Using TCR repertoire profiling, the study followed T-cell immune reconstitution in a quantitative way in children after TCRalphabeta/CD19-depleted allogeneic hematopoietic cell transplantation.

In regard to this clonotype: The clone's antigen remains unknown. Nothing much larger sits one base from this clone, and base qualities are not available.

The junction shows trimming of 5 bases on V and 0 bases on J, and the gene matches do not reach 7 bases of it. The CDR3 has 15 amino acids, counting the end cysteine and phenylalanine. Left in the record is the CDR3 DNA by itself, 45 bases read in frame from the first base. As encoded in the germline V gene, CDR1 is SGHAT while CDR2 is FQNNGV. Libraries were constructed by PCR. The instrument was an Illumina HiSeq 2500. TCR libraries were prepared with molecular barcoding, using unique molecular identifiers to normalize TCRbeta repertoire quantification. TCRdb passed the public sequencing reads through fastp at Q25 and MiXCR, retaining productive beta sequences. Identical CDR3 protein sequences are pooled into one entry, listed with their most common genes and DNA. This sample lists about half a million distinct CDR3 sequences; approximately 12% were detected once. Together, the top ten hold more than 5.5% of the sample.

This receptor chain uses TRBV11-2 and TRBJ2-7, with 7 junctional bases fitting TRBD2. Material: PBMCs from the stem cell graft donor, obtained from the stem cell graft. This TCR was sampled from a human donor who donated a stem cell graft to a child with combined immunodeficiency. The CDR3 protein: CASSQTSAFSYEQYF. The DNA sequence reads TGTGCCAGCAGCCAAACTAGCGCGTTCTCCTACGAGCAGTACTTC.